This T cell receptor (beta chain) was observed in a study of molecular identifiers for immune sequencing clone quantification. The CDR3 covers 19 residues. Germline values: CDR1 MNHEY, CDR2 SVGEGT. The J segment lost 2 bases and the V segment lost 10 bases, leaving 21 bases of the junction unmatched. Study-level findings and limits: Highly expanded clone sizes could end up underestimated if a barcode were shared by identical TCR molecules.

Previously reported methods and listed TCR primers produced the bulk TCR libraries. In TCRdb, the PCR reads were re-called with MiXCR into one record per CDR3 protein. The sample contains 400,000 to 600,000 distinct CDR3 sequences, about a fifth of which appear only once. To note about this clonotype: Its target is not known.

Sequencing was done on a sample of naive CD8+ T cells from blood, with Jurkat cell RNA spiked in. Indicated subset: FACS-sorted CD8+CD4-CCR7+CD45RA+ naive T cells. The TCR was taken from a human donor in good health. Some libraries in this study had Jurkat cell RNA spiked in. The chain links TRBV6-2 or TRBV6-3 to TRBJ1-5; 9 bases match TRBD1. The CDR3 region has the DNA TGTGCCAACAGCTACGAGAGGGACAGGGCAATATGGGGCAATCAGCCCCAGCATTTT. Translation gives CANSYERDRAIWGNQPQHF.